The 2 T cell receptor beta chains given below trace back to one sample, sequenced in a study of vaccination effects on CD4 cells after COVID-19. Their antigens are not known. Clones were read by immunoSEQ multiplex PCR, and TCRdb kept only the in-frame ones, dropping some. The table has about 73,000 clones, roughly 74% seen once; the top ten hold around 3%. Ahead of sequencing, the ViraFEST assay grew antigen-specific CD4+ T cells using viral peptide pools. The culture ran for around ten days before CD4+ T cells were isolated. Nucleocapsid antibodies were negative in the vaccine recipients, who had never had SARS-CoV-2 infection. The input for sequencing was CD4+ T cells from PBMCs cultured with HCoV-NL63 spike peptides, taken before COVID-19 vaccination. These receptor sequences come from a human donor who received a COVID-19 vaccine.

This clone came up once. The chain employs TRBV2 and TRBJ2-2; weak D call: TRBD1 (5 bases). Trimming pared 4 bases from V and 0 bases from J, leaving 12 bases between. The CDR3 extends over 16 amino acids. Germline V CDR1 and CDR2: SNHLY, FYNNEI. The CDR3 DNA follows: TGTGCCAGCAGTGTTTTGGGGCCTTCGAACACCGGGGAGCTGTTTTTT. Translation gives CASSVLGPSNTGELFF. Combining the CDR3 with reference TRBV2 and TRBJ2-2 gives the whole variable domain EPEVTQTPSHQVTQMGQEVILRCVPISNHLYFYWYRQILGQKVEFLVSFYNNEISEKSEIFDDQFSVERPDGSNFTLKIRSTKLEDSAMYFCASSVLGPSNTGELFFGEGSRLTVL.

CDR3: CASSTPTDTQYF. The CDR3 DNA sequence: TGTGCCAGCAGTACCCCTACAGATACGCAGTATTTT. The chain recombines TRBV6-5 with TRBJ2-3, with D unclear. CDR3 size: 12 residues. V shed 5 bases and J shed 3 bases, with 6 bases lying between them. Looked up from germline, CDR1 is MNHEY and CDR2 is SVGAGI.